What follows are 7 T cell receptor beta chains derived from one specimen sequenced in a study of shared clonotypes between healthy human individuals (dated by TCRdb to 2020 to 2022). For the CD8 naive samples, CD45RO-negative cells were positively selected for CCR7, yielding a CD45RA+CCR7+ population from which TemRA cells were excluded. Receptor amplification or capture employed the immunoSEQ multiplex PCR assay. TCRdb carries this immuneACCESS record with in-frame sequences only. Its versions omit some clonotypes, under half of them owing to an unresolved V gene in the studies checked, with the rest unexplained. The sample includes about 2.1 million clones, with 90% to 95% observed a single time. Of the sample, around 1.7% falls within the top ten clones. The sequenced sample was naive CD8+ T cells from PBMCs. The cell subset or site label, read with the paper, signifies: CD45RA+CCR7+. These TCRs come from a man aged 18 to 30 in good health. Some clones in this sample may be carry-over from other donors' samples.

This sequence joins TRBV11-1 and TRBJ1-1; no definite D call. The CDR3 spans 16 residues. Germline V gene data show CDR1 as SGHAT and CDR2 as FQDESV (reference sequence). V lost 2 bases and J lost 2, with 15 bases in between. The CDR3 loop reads CASSLSVYGANTEAFF. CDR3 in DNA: TGTGCCAGCAGCTTATCGGTATATGGAGCAAACACTGAAGCTTTCTTT.

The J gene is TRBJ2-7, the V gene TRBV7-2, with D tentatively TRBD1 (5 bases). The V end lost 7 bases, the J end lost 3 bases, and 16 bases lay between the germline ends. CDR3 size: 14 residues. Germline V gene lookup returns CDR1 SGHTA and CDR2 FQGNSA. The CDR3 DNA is TGTGCCAGCACCCCGATGGGGCAGTTCTACGAGCAGTACTTC. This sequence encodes CASTPMGQFYEQYF.

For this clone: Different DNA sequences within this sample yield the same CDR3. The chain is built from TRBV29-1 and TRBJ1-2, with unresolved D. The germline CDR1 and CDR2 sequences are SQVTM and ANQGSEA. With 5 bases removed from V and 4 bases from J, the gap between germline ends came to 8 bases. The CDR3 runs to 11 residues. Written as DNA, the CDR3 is TGCAGCGTTCGAGTAGGCTATGGCTACACCTTC. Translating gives CSVRVGYGYTF.

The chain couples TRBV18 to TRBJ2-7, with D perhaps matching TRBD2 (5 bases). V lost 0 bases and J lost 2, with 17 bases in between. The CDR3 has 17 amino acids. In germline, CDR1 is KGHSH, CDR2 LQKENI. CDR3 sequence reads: CASSPPGVAGLPYEQYF. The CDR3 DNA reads TGTGCCAGCTCACCACCCGGGGTGGCGGGTTTACCCTACGAGCAGTACTTC.

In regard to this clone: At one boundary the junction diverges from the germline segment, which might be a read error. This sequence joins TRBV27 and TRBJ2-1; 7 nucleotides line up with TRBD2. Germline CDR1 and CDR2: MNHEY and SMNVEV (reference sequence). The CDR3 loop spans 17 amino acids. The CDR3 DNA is TGTGCCAGCAGTTTATATTGGAGGGAGGGCTCCTTCAATGAGCAGTTCTTC. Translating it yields CASSLYWREGSFNEQFF.

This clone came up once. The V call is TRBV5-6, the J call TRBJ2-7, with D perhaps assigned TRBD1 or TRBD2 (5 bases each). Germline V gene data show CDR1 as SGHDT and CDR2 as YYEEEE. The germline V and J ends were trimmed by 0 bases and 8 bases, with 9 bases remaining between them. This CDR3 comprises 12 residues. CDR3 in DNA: TGTGCCAGCAGCTTGGGGGGGACGAAGCAGTACTTC. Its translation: CASSLGGTKQYF.

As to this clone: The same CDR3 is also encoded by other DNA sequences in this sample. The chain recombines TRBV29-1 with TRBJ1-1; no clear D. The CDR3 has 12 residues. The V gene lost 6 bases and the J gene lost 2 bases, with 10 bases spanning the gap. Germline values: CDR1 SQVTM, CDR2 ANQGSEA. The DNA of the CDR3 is TGCAGCGTCAGGACGGGAAACACTGAAGCTTTCTTT. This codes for CSVRTGNTEAFF. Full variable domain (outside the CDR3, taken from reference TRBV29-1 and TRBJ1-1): SAVISQKPSRDICQRGTSLTIQCQVDSQVTMMFWYRQQPGQSLTLIATANQGSEATYESGFVIDKFPISRPNLTFSTLTVSNMSPEDSSIYLCSVRTGNTEAFFGQGTRLTVV.